The 2 T cell receptor beta chains listed next were all sequenced from one sample in a study of cytomegalovirus exposure and HLA in healthy donors. In the PCR, 60 Vbeta and 13 Jbeta primers were used. Measured with immunoSEQ multiplex PCR; TCRdb has only the in-frame clones, and not every one. The data hold over 150,000 clones, with around 83% observed a single time. Sequencing input: PBMCs. The receptors originated from a male donor in good health and CMV-seropositive.

The chain joins TRBV11-2 to TRBJ1-1, with TRBD1 matching over 9 bases. Germline CDR1 and CDR2: SGHAT and FQNNGV. V was pared by 4 bases and J by 6 bases, with 6 bases of the junction left unmatched. There are 14 residues in the CDR3. In DNA form, the CDR3 reads TGTGCCAGCAGCTCGAGACAGGGGGGCCCTGAAGCTTTCTTT. Translation gives CASSSRQGGPEAFF.

The V call is TRBV15, the J call TRBJ2-3; D might be TRBD2 (5 bases). CDR3 length: 17 amino acids. V was cut by 3 bases and J by 2 bases, with 18 bases left in between. CDR1 is LNHNV and CDR2 is YYDKDF in the germline V gene (reference sequence). The chain's CDR3 is CATSRIPGSRNTDTQYF. The CDR3 DNA reads TGTGCCACCAGCAGGATCCCGGGGAGTCGGAACACAGATACGCAGTATTTT.